The clone carrying this TCR beta chain was seen a few times. Its cognate antigen is unknown. Relative to the germline gene, one junction end is altered; a read error may explain this. immunoSEQ v3.0 was run at survey level. Measured with immunoSEQ multiplex PCR; TCRdb has only the in-frame clones, and not every one. The table has over 30,000 clones, roughly three quarters seen once. The CDR3 is made up of 16 amino acids. Per germline, CDR1 SSHAT and CDR2 FNYEAQ (reference sequence). This sample stems from a study of long-term antiretroviral therapy in people with HIV. Findings of the study overall: Subsequent to ART, diversity was augmented yet persisted below that of transplant donor controls. Collection of the blood took place between the mid-2000s and the late 2010s. The ART regimens in use then may have been less effective than current ones.

Every donor contributed at least one pre-ART and at least two post-ART PBMC samples. Prior to DNA extraction, the samples held roughly 0.85-10 million cryopreserved PBMC. This receptor was taken from a man younger than 30 with HIV. Here the sequenced sample was unsorted PBMCs, taken 1.9 years after starting antiretroviral therapy. V is TRBV7-7 and J is TRBJ2-2; D gene unclear. This chain's CDR3 is CASSPSPLVNTGELFF. The DNA for the CDR3 is TGTGCTAGCAGCCCCAGTCCCCTAGTGAACACCGGGGAGCTGTTTTTT.